This T cell receptor beta chain was recorded in a study of response to subunit inactivated influenza vaccine. General observations from the study: The authors proposed limited new T cell recruitment per seasonal influenza vaccination.

About this clonotype itself: Its antigen is unidentified.

The CDR3 extends over 12 amino acids. V was cut by 11 bases and J by 7 bases, with 17 bases left in between. Germline assignment: CDR1 MDHEN and CDR2 SYDVKM. TCRdb reprocessed the RT-PCR reads with MiXCR, giving one entry per CDR3 protein. The repertoire holds about 800,000 distinct CDR3 sequences, with less than 25% as singletons. The receptor was isolated from a middle-aged man who received an inactivated influenza vaccine. The chain links TRBV28 to TRBJ1-2; tentatively, D is TRBD1 (6 bases). The source material was PBMCs from blood, sampled about 5 days after vaccination. The CDR3 DNA sequence: TGTGCCGCGGGTGGGGCCAGGGGTGGCTACACCTTC. The encoded protein is CAAGGARGGYTF.